Following are 18 T cell receptor beta chains from one sample sequenced in a study of T cell changes during pregnancy in multiple sclerosis. Sequencing used immunoSEQ multiplex PCR; TCRdb keeps in-frame clones, though not all of them. Among some 97,000 clones listed, over 80% were seen once. Sequences were derived from peripheral blood, sampled after pregnancy. Receptor source: a female donor with multiple sclerosis, enrolled in a pregnancy study.

A remark on this clone: Its ends do not fully match the called genes, so a read error is possible. The chain has TRBV6-1 and TRBJ2-7, with no clear D. The CDR3 totals 16 residues. Germline V gene sequence: CDR1 MNHNS, CDR2 SASEGT. The CDR3 loop reads CASSEGRVASRYEQYF. In DNA form, the CDR3 reads TGTGCCAGCAGCGAAGGCCGGGTAGCCTCAAGGTACGAGCAGTACTTC.

The chain combines TRBV29-1 with TRBJ1-1; 7 bases map to TRBD1. The CDR3 covers 13 residues. J was trimmed by 3 bases and V by 7 bases; bases with no gene match: 8. The germline V gene has CDR1 SQVTM and CDR2 ANQGSEA. This CDR3 reads CSASTGVDTEAFF. Here the CDR3 DNA reads TGCAGCGCCAGCACAGGGGTGGACACTGAAGCTTTCTTT. Complete variable domain (other parts from reference TRBV29-1 and TRBJ1-1): SAVISQKPSRDICQRGTSLTIQCQVDSQVTMMFWYRQQPGQSLTLIATANQGSEATYESGFVIDKFPISRPNLTFSTLTVSNMSPEDSSIYLCSASTGVDTEAFFGQGTRLTVV.

The rearrangement uses TRBV25-1 and TRBJ1-1; D remains ambiguous. Germline V gives CDR1 MGHDK, CDR2 SYGVNS. V dropped 1 base and J dropped 1 base, with 4 bases sitting between them. CDR3 length equals 13 residues. The CDR3 sequence: CASSESRNTEAFF. CDR3 nucleotide sequence: TGTGCCAGCAGTGAATCCAGGAACACTGAAGCTTTCTTT.

V usage is TRBV30 and J usage is TRBJ1-6; the D gene is possibly TRBD1 (6 bases). The germline CDR1 and CDR2 sequences are GTSNPN and SVGIG (reference sequence). V was trimmed by 5 bases and J by 6 bases, leaving 11 bases between them. This CDR3 comprises 13 residues. CDR3 bases: TGTGCCTGGGATCAGGGGACTAATTCACCCCTCCACTTT. It yields the protein CAWDQGTNSPLHF.

The chain links TRBV18 to TRBJ2-7, with D possibly TRBD1 on 7 matching bases. V dropped 2 bases and J dropped 3 bases, with 14 bases sitting between them. The CDR3 is 15 amino acids. Germline V gene lookup returns CDR1 KGHSH and CDR2 LQKENI. CDR3 sequence reads: CASSPRDSGFYEQYF. CDR3 coding DNA: TGTGCCAGCTCACCAAGGGACAGCGGGTTCTACGAGCAGTACTTC.

About this clone itself: An end of the junction differs from the germline gene, which may be a read error. This chain links TRBV30 with TRBJ2-6, with 9 bases identical to TRBD1. The CDR3 length is 15 residues. Germline V CDR1 and CDR2: GTSNPN, SVGIG (reference sequence). CDR3 DNA: TGTGCTGGAGGGACAGGGTACTCTGGGGCCAACGTCCTGATTTTC. Amino acids: CAGGTGYSGANVLIF.

V and J are TRBV5-4 and TRBJ2-1; 14 nucleotides match TRBD2. CDR1 and CDR2 from the germline V gene are SGHNT and YYREEE (reference sequence). The CDR3 is 16 residues long. V shed 4 bases, J shed 7 bases, and the junction held 7 bases outside the gene matches. In nucleotides, the CDR3 is TGTGCCAGCAGCCGAGCGGGGACTAGCGGGAGAAATGAGCAGTTCTTC. Its translation: CASSRAGTSGRNEQFF.

This clone has only one observation. The rearrangement links TRBV6-1 to TRBJ2-3; 10 bases align to TRBD2. Germline assignment: CDR1 MNHNS and CDR2 SASEGT. This CDR3 has 19 residues. After removal of 2 bases from V and 1 base from J, the junction contained 12 bases not matched to a gene. CDR3 bases: TGTGCCAGCAGTGAACGGGGGCTAGCGGGGGTCGTCGGCACAGATACGCAGTATTTT. It codes for CASSERGLAGVVGTDTQYF.

A remark on this clone: Mismatch with germline at one junction end may stem from a read error. The chain joins TRBV19 to TRBJ2-1, with D maybe TRBD2 (6 bases). This CDR3 region has 11 residues. The germline V gene has CDR1 LNHDA and CDR2 SQIVND (reference sequence). This CDR3 reads CATQDYYEQFF. The CDR3, as DNA: TGTGCCACCCAGGACTACTATGAGCAGTTCTTC.

The chain links TRBV2 to TRBJ1-1, with D possibly being TRBD1 (5 bases). This CDR3 spans 14 amino acids. The germline CDR1 and CDR2 sequences are SNHLY and FYNNEI. The ends were cut back, 4 bases at V and 0 bases at J, with 9 bases in the middle. CDR3 amino acids: CASSAGIVNTEAFF. In DNA, the CDR3 is TGTGCCAGCAGTGCAGGGATTGTGAACACTGAAGCTTTCTTT.

J is TRBJ2-7 and V is TRBV15; TRBD1 matches 9 bases. The V gene's germline CDR1 is LNHNV and CDR2 YYDKDF (reference sequence). The CDR3 covers 15 residues. V shed 4 bases, J shed 6 bases, and the junction held 10 bases outside the gene matches. The chain's CDR3 is CATSNSGTGTTEQYF. The CDR3 coding sequence is TGTGCCACCAGCAACTCCGGGACAGGGACGACCGAGCAGTACTTC. The entire variable domain, with the rest obtained from reference TRBV15 and TRBJ2-7, is as follows: DAMVIQNPRYQVTQFGKPVTLSCSQTLNHNVMYWYQQKSSQAPKLLFHYYDKDFNNEADTPDNFQSRRPNTSFCFLDIRSPGLGDTAMYLCATSNSGTGTTEQYFGPGTRLTVT.

The rearrangement links TRBV5-1 to TRBJ2-5; 9 bases agree with TRBD1. The CDR3 runs to 16 residues. V lost 3 bases and J lost 1; bases outside the gene matches: 7. Germline CDR1 and CDR2: SGHRS and YFSETQ. In nucleotides, the CDR3 is TGCGCCAGCAGCTCGGGGGACAGGGTCTCCCAAGAGACCCAGTACTTC. Translation: CASSSGDRVSQETQYF.

This rearrangement joins TRBV5-1 to TRBJ1-1; D gene uncertain. The germline V gene has CDR1 SGHRS and CDR2 YFSETQ. V shed 5 bases and J shed 1 base, with 9 bases lying between them. The CDR3 loop spans 13 amino acids. CDR3 residues: CASRRGWNTEAFF. In DNA form, the CDR3 reads TGCGCCAGCAGAAGAGGATGGAACACTGAAGCTTTCTTT. Complete variable domain (other parts from reference TRBV5-1 and TRBJ1-1): KAGVTQTPRYLIKTRGQQVTLSCSPISGHRSVSWYQQTPGQGLQFLFEYFSETQRNKGNFPGRFSGRQFSNSRSEMNVSTLELGDSALYLCASRRGWNTEAFFGQGTRLTVV.

V usage is TRBV10-3 and J usage is TRBJ1-4; D possibly corresponds to TRBD1 (5 bases). V gave up 0 bases and J gave up 5 bases, with 10 bases separating them. The CDR3 runs 15 residues. Germline V gives CDR1 ENHRY, CDR2 SYGVKD. The DNA for the CDR3 is TGTGCCATCAGTGAGTCGGGGGGAGGCAATGAAAAACTGTTTTTT. Protein product: CAISESGGGNEKLFF.

The rearrangement links TRBV28 to TRBJ1-5; D unclear. V dropped 3 bases and J dropped 6 bases, with 6 bases sitting between them. The germline CDR1 and CDR2 sequences are MDHEN and SYDVKM. CDR3 length: 12 amino acids. The CDR3 sequence is CASSFLLQPQHF. The DNA of the CDR3 is TGTGCCAGCAGTTTTCTTCTTCAGCCCCAGCATTTT.

The chain is built from TRBV5-4 and TRBJ2-7, with 8 nucleotides matching TRBD1. V shed 2 bases and J 5 bases; nucleotides not matched to a gene: 6. Per the germline V gene, CDR1 is SGHNT and CDR2 is YYREEE (reference sequence). This CDR3 is 14 amino acids long. CDR3 sequence: CASSLHRGADEQYF. CDR3 nucleotide sequence: TGTGCCAGCAGCTTACACAGGGGGGCCGACGAGCAGTACTTC.

The rearrangement links TRBV5-1 to TRBJ2-2; D may be TRBD2 (6 bases). Germline CDR1 is SGHRS and CDR2 is YFSETQ. Deletions cut 2 bases from V and 0 bases from J, with 11 bases between. The CDR3 is 16 amino acids. The CDR3 nucleotides read TGCGCCAGCAGCTTCGGGGGACTCGCGAACACCGGGGAGCTGTTTTTT. Protein: CASSFGGLANTGELFF. Full variable domain (outside the CDR3, taken from reference TRBV5-1 and TRBJ2-2): KAGVTQTPRYLIKTRGQQVTLSCSPISGHRSVSWYQQTPGQGLQFLFEYFSETQRNKGNFPGRFSGRQFSNSRSEMNVSTLELGDSALYLCASSFGGLANTGELFFGEGSRLTVL.

The chain links TRBV5-1 to TRBJ2-3, with D perhaps TRBD2 (5 bases). Germline V gene data show CDR1 as SGHRS and CDR2 as YFSETQ. With 0 bases removed from V and 0 bases from J, the gap between germline ends came to 5 bases. This CDR3 region has 14 residues. The CDR3 coding sequence is TGCGCCAGCAGCTTGGGGACTAGCACAGATACGCAGTATTTT. It codes for CASSLGTSTDTQYF.